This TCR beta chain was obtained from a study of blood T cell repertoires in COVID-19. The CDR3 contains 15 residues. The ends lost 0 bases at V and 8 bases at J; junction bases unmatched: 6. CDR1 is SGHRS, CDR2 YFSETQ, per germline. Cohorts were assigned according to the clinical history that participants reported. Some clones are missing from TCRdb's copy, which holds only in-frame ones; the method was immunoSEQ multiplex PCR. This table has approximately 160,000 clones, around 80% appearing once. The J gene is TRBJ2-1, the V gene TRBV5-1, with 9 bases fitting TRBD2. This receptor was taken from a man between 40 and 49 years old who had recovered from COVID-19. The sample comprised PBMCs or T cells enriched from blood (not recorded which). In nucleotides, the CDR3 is TGCGCCAGCAGCTTGGTGGCGGGGGGGCGATATGAGCAGTTCTTC. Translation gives CASSLVAGGRYEQFF.